This record looks at one T cell receptor (beta chain) sequence and its context. Its antigen is unknown. The sample comes from a study of cytomegalovirus exposure and HLA in healthy donors. Study-wide background: Researchers found that roughly 81% of almost 400 genotyped donors fell within the Caucasian-associated ancestry cluster.

Germline V gene sequence: CDR1 SGHTA, CDR2 FQGTGA. The CDR3 is made up of 19 amino acids. V gave up 3 bases and J gave up 1 base; unmatched junction bases: 3. The study, taken as a whole, reports: Association of a missense DCLRE1C variant with TCR beta V- and J-gene trimming was reported in a later analysis. Several of the most significant clusters appeared, in a later analysis, to be linked to common viral pathogens. Accurate predictions that matched the HLA-A and HLA-B alleles of most subjects were reportedly made from TCR beta sequences.

PCR involved 60 Vbeta and 13 Jbeta primers. The data were produced by immunoSEQ multiplex PCR, yet TCRdb's version contains in-frame clones alone and is incomplete. The sample shows 250,000 to 350,000 clones, roughly 90% of them seen only once. What was sequenced was PBMCs. This sequence originates from a woman in her late teens or twenties in good health and CMV-seronegative. The rearrangement links TRBV7-3 to TRBJ2-6, with 16 bases that match TRBD2. Here the CDR3 DNA reads TGTGCCAGCAGCTTCTCGGGACTAGCGGGGGGGTCTGGGGCCAACGTCCTGACTTTC. Its translation: CASSFSGLAGGSGANVLTF.